This T cell receptor beta chain was sequenced for a study of cytomegalovirus exposure and HLA in healthy donors. At the level of the study: There were 90 million to 130 million unique TCR beta sequences, drawn from about 179 million T cells, in an earlier analysis.

General study findings and limits: Rarity held for most TCR sequences, but there were some public TCRs that occurred in many donors. TCR beta V- and J-gene trimming, according to a later analysis, was linked to a missense DCLRE1C variant. DRB1 had the most TCR associations and HLA-C the fewest, a later analysis found, with rates varying by HLA locus.

From germline, CDR1 is MNHNS and CDR2 SASEGT. The germline V and J ends were trimmed by 2 bases and 2 bases, with 24 bases remaining between them. This CDR3 spans 19 amino acids. The PCR was carried out with 60 Vbeta primers and 13 Jbeta primers. Produced via immunoSEQ multiplex PCR; TCRdb's table is partial and in-frame only. The profile shows 100,000 to 150,000 clones, around 77% of them singletons. As concerns this clone: Its target is unknown.

Material: PBMCs. This receptor was identified in a woman between 45 and 65 years old in good health and CMV-seronegative. The rearrangement joins TRBV6-1 to TRBJ1-1, with D perhaps TRBD1 (6 bases). The CDR3 sequence: CASSEYRVCWQGRNTEAFF. The CDR3 bases are TGTGCCAGCAGTGAATATCGCGTTTGTTGGCAGGGGCGAAACACTGAAGCTTTCTTT.